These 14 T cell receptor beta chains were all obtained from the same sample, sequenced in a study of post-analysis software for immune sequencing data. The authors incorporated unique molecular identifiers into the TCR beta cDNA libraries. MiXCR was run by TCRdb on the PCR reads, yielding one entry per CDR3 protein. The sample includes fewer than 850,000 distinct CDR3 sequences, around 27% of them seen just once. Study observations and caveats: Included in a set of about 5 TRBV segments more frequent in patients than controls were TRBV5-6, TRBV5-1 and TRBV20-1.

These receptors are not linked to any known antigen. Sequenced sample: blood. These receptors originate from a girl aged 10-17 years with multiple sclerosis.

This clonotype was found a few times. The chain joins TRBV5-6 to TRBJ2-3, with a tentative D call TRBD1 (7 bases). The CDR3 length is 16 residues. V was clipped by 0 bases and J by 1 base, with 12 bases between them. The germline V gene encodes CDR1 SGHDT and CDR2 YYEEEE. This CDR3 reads CASSLVGRGGTDTQYF. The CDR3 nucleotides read TGTGCCAGCAGCTTGGTGGGCAGGGGGGGCACAGATACGCAGTATTTT.

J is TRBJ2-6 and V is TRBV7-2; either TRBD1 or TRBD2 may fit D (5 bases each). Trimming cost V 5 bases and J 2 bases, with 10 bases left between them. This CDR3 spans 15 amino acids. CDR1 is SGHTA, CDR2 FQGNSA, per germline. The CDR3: CASSPGATGANVLTF. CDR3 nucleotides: TGTGCCAGCAGCCCCGGGGCGACTGGGGCCAACGTCCTGACTTTC.

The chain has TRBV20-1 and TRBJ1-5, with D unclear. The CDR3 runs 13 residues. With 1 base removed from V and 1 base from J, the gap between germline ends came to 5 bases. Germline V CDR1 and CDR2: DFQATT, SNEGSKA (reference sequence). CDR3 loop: CSARAYSNQPQHF. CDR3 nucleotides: TGCAGTGCTAGAGCATACAGCAATCAGCCCCAGCATTTT.

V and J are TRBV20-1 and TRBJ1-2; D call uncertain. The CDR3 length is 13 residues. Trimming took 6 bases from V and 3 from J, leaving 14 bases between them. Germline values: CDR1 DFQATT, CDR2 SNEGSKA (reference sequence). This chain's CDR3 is CSALSPADYGYTF. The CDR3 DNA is TGCAGTGCCCTAAGCCCAGCAGACTATGGCTACACCTTC.

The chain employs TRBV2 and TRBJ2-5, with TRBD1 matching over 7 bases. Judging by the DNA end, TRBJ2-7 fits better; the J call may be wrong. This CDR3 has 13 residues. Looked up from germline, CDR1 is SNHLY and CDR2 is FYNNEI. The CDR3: CASYGVRGSEQYF. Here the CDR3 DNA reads TGTGCCAGCTACGGTGTCAGGGGGTCCGAGCAGTACTTC.

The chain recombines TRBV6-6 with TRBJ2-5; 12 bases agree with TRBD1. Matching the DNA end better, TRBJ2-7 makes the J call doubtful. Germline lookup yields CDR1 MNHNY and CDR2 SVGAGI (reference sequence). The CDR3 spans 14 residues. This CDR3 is CASRNRDRGHEQYF. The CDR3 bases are TGTGCCAGCAGAAACCGGGACAGGGGGCACGAGCAGTACTTC.

This CDR3 reads CASSDSGTSGNEQYF. The CDR3 DNA reads TGTGCCAGCAGTGATTCCGGGACTAGCGGGAATGAGCAGTACTTC. This sequence joins TRBV25-1 and TRBJ2-7; TRBD2 agrees at 13 bases. Germline CDR1 and CDR2: MGHDK and SYGVNS. The CDR3 consists of 15 residues. V gave up 3 bases and J gave up 7 bases; unmatched junction bases: 6.

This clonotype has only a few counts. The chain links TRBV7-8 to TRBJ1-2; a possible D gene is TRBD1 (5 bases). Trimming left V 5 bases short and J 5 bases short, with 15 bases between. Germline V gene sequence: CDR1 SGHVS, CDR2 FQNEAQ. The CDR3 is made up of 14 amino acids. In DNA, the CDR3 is TGTGCCAGCAGCCCCACCGGGACGGAATATGGCTACACCTTC. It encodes CASSPTGTEYGYTF.

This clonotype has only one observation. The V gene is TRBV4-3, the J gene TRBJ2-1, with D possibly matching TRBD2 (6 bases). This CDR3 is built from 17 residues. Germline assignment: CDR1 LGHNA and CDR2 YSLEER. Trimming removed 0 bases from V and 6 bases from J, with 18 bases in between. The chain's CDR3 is CASSQDGREGDFNEQFF. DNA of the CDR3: TGCGCCAGCAGCCAAGACGGGCGGGAAGGCGATTTCAATGAGCAGTTCTTC.

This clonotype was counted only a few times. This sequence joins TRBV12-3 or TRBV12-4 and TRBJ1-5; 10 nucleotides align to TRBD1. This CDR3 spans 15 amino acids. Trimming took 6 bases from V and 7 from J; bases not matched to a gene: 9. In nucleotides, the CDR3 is TGTGCCAGCAGCCCTGGGACAGGGGATTCCCAGCCCCAGCATTTT. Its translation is CASSPGTGDSQPQHF.

The CDR3 nucleotides are TGCAGCGGACGGAAGAACACTGAAGCTTTCTTT. It specifies CSGRKNTEAFF. V usage is TRBV29-1 and J usage is TRBJ1-1; unclear D gene. Trimming shortened V by 7 bases and J by 1 base, and 7 bases separated the two germline ends. Germline-derived CDR1 and CDR2 are SQVTM and ANQGSEA. This CDR3 has 11 amino acids.

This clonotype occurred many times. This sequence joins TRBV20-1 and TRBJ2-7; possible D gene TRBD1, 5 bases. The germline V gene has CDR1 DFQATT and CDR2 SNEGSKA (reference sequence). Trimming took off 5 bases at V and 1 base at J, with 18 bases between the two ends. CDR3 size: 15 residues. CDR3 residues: CSAQTAGSVSYEQYF. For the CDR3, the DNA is TGCAGTGCTCAAACGGCAGGGTCCGTTTCCTACGAGCAGTACTTC.

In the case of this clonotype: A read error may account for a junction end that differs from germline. The CDR3 sequence is CAGSEEGRATNEKLFF. As DNA, the CDR3 is TGTGCCGGCAGTGAAGAGGGACGGGCAACTAATGAAAAACTGTTTTTT. The chain recombines TRBV25-1 with TRBJ1-4; D might be TRBD1 (5 bases). The V gene's germline CDR1 is MGHDK and CDR2 SYGVNS. The CDR3 is 16 residues long.

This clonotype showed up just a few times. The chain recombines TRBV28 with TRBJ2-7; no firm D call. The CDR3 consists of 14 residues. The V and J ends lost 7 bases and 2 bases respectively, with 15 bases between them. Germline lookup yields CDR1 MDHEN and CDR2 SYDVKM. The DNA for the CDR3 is TGTGCCAGCAATGGTGCGTTGGGAACCTACGAGCAGTACTTC. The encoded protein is CASNGALGTYEQYF.